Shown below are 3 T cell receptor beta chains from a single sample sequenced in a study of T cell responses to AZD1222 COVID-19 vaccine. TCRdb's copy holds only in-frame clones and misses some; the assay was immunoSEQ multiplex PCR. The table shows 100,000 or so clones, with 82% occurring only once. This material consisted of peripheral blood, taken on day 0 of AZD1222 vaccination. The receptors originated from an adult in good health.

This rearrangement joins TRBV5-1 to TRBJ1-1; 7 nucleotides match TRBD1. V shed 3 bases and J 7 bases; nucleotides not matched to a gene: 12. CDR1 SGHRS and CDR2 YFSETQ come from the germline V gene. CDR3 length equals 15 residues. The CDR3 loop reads CASSSLPGTAFEAFF. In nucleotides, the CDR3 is TGCGCCAGCAGCTCCCTACCCGGGACAGCCTTTGAAGCTTTCTTT.

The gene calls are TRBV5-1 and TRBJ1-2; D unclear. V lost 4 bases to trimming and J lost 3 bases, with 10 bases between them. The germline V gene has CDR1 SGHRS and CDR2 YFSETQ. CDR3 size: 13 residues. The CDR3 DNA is TGCGCCAGCAGCCCGATGGTGGACTATGGCTACACCTTC. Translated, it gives CASSPMVDYGYTF. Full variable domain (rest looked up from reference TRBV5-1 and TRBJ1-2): KAGVTQTPRYLIKTRGQQVTLSCSPISGHRSVSWYQQTPGQGLQFLFEYFSETQRNKGNFPGRFSGRQFSNSRSEMNVSTLELGDSALYLCASSPMVDYGYTFGSGTRLTVV.

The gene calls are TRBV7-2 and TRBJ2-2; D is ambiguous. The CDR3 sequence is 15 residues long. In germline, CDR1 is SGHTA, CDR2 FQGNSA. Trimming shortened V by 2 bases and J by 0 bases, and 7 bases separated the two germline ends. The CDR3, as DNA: TGTGCCAGCAGCTTAACCAACACGAACACCGGGGAGCTGTTTTTT. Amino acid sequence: CASSLTNTNTGELFF.